A single T cell receptor (beta chain) is shown here with its context. The PCR contained 60 Vbeta and 13 Jbeta primers. TCRdb's table, derived via immunoSEQ multiplex PCR, lists solely in-frame clones and lacks some. The table includes roughly 160,000 clones, under 80% detected once. This specimen belongs to a study of cytomegalovirus exposure and HLA in healthy donors. J lost 9 bases, V lost 8 bases, and 11 bases had no gene match. This CDR3 spans 14 amino acids. Germline CDR1 is MGHRA and CDR2 is YSYEKL. Sequencing used PBMCs. The chain recombines TRBV4-1 with TRBJ2-1; 9 bases map to TRBD2. The clonotype was recovered from a middle-aged man in good health and CMV-seronegative. CDR3 coding DNA: TGCGCCAGCGCCAGCGGGGGGTCGCGGGGTGAGCAGTTCTTC. Translating gives CASASGGSRGEQFF.